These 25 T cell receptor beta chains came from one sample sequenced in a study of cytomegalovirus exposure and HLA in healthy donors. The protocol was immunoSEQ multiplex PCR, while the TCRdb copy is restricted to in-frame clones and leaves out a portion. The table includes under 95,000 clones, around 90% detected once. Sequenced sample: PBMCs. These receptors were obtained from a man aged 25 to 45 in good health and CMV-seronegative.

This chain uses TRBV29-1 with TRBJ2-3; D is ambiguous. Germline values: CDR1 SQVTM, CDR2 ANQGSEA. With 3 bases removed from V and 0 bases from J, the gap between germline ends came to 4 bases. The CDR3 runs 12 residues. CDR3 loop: CSVEESTDTQYF. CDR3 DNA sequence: TGCAGCGTTGAGGAGAGCACAGATACGCAGTATTTT.

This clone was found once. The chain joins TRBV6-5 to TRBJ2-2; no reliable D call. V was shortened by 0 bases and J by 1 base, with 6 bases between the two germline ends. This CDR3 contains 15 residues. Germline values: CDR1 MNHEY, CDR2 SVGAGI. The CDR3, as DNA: TGTGCCAGCAGTTACTCCCTGAGGAACACCGGGGAGCTGTTTTTT. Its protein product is CASSYSLRNTGELFF.

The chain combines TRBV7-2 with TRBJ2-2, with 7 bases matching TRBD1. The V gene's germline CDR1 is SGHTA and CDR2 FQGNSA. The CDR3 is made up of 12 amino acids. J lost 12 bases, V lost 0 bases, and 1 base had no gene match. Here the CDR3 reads CASSLADRKLFF. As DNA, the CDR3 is TGTGCCAGCAGCTTAGCGGACAGGAAGCTGTTTTTT. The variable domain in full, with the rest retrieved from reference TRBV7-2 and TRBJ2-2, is GAGVSQSPSNKVTEKGKDVELRCDPISGHTALYWYRQSLGQGLEFLIYFQGNSAPDKSGLPSDRFSAERTGGSVSTLTIQRTQQEDSAVYLCASSLADRKLFFGEGSRLTVL.

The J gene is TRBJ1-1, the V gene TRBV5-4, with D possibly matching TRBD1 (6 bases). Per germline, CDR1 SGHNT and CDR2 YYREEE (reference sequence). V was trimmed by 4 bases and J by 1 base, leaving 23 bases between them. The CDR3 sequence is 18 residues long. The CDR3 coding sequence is TGTGCCAGCAGCAGAACAGGGAGGGGCGCGTCGGGGAACACTGAAGCTTTCTTT. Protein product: CASSRTGRGASGNTEAFF.

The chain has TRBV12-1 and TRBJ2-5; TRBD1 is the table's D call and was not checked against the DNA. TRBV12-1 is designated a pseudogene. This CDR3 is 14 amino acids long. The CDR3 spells CASSLGQGGETQYF. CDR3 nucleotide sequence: TGTGCCAGCAGCCTTGGACAGGGGGGGGAGACCCAGTACTTC.

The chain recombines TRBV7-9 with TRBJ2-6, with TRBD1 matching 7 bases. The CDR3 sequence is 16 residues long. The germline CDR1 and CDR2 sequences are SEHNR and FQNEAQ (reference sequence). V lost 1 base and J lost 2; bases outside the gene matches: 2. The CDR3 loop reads CASSLDRGAGANVLTF. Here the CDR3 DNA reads TGTGCCAGCAGCTTAGACAGGGGAGCTGGGGCCAACGTCCTGACTTTC.

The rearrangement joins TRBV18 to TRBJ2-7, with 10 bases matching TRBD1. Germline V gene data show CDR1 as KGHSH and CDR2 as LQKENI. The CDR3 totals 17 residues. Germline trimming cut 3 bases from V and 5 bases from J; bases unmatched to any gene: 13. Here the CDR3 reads CASSPLTGTGALHEQYF. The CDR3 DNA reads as TGTGCCAGCTCACCGCTAACCGGGACAGGGGCACTCCACGAGCAGTACTTC.

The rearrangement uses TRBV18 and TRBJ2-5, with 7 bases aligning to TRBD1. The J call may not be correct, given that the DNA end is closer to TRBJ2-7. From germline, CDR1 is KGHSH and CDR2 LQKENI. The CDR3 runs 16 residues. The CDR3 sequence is CASSPPGTGALYEQYF. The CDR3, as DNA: TGTGCCAGCTCACCGCCCGGTACAGGGGCTCTCTACGAGCAGTACTTC.

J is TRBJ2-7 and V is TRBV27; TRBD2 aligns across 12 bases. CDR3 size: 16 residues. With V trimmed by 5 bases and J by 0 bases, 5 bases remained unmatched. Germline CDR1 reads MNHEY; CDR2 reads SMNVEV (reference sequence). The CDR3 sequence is CASSPGLAGLSYEQYF. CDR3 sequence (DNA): TGTGCCAGCAGTCCTGGACTAGCGGGGCTCTCCTACGAGCAGTACTTC.

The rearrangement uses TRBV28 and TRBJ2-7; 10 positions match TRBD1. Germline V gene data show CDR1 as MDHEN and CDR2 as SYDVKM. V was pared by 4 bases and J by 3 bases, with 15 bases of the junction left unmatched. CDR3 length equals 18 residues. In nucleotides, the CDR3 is TGTGCCAGCAGTTCCACGCGGCGCCCGGACAGGGGGAACTACGAGCAGTACTTC. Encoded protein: CASSSTRRPDRGNYEQYF.

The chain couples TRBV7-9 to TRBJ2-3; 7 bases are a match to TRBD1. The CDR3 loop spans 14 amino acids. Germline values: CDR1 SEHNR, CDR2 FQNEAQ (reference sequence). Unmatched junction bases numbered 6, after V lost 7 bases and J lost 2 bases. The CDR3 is CASTDDRVTDTQYF. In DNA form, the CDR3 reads TGTGCCAGCACGGACGACAGGGTCACAGATACGCAGTATTTT.

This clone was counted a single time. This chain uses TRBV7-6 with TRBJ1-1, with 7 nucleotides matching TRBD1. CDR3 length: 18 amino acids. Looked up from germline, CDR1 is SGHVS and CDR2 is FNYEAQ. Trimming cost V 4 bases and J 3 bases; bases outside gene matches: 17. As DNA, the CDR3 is TGTGCCAGCAGCTGGCTGGCCCAAGGACAGGTGGGGGACACTGAAGCTTTCTTT. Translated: CASSWLAQGQVGDTEAFF. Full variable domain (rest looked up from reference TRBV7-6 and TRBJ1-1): GAGVSQSPRYKVTKRGQDVALRCDPISGHVSLYWYRQALGQGPEFLTYFNYEAQQDKSGLPNDRFSAERPEGSISTLTIQRTEQRDSAMYRCASSWLAQGQVGDTEAFFGQGTRLTVV.

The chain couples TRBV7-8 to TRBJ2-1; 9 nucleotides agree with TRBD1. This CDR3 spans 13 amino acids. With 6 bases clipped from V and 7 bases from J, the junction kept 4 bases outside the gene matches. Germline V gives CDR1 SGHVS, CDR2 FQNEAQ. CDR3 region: CASRKGQGNEQFF. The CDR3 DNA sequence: TGTGCCAGCAGAAAAGGACAGGGGAATGAGCAGTTCTTC.

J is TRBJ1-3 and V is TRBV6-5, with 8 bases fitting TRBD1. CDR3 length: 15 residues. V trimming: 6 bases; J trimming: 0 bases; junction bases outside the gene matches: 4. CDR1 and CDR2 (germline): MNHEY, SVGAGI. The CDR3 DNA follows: TGTGCCAGCAGCGTCACAGGGGGCTCTGGAAACACCATATATTTT. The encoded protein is CASSVTGGSGNTIYF.

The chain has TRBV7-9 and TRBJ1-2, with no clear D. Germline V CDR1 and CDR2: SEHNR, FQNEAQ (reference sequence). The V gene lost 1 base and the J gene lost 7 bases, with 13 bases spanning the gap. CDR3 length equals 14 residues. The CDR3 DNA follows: TGTGCCAGCAGCTTAGGACACCCTTCTTTTGGCTACACCTTC. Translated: CASSLGHPSFGYTF.

This CDR3 is CSVEDPAGGPGANVLTF. The CDR3 DNA reads as TGCAGCGTTGAAGATCCAGCGGGAGGGCCTGGGGCCAACGTCCTGACTTTC. V gene TRBV29-1 combines with J gene TRBJ2-6; 10 bases line up with TRBD2. Per germline, CDR1 SQVTM and CDR2 ANQGSEA. This CDR3 is built from 17 residues. V shed 0 bases and J 2 bases; nucleotides not matched to a gene: 4.

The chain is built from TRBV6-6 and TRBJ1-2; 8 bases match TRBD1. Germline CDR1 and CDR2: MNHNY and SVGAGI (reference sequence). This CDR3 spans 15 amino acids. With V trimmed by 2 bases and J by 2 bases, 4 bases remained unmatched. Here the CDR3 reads CASSYTTGENYGYTF. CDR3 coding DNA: TGTGCCAGCAGTTACACGACAGGGGAGAACTATGGCTACACCTTC.

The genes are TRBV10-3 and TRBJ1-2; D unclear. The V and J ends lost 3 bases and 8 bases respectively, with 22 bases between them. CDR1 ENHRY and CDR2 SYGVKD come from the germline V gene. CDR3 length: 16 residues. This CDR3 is CAISEFTRNLREGYTF. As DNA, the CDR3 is TGTGCCATCAGTGAATTCACCCGGAACCTGAGGGAAGGCTACACCTTC.

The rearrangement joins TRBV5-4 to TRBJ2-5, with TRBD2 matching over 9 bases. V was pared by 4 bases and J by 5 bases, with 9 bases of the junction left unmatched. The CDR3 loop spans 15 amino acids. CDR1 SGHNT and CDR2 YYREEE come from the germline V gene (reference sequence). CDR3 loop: CASSPGGGDYETQYF. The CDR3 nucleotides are TGTGCCAGCAGCCCCGGCGGGGGGGATTACGAGACCCAGTACTTC. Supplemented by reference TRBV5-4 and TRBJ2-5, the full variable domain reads ETGVTQSPTHLIKTRGQQVTLRCSSQSGHNTVSWYQQALGQGPQFIFQYYREEENGRGNFPPRFSGLQFPNYSSELNVNALELDDSALYLCASSPGGGDYETQYFGPGTRLLVL.

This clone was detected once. CDR3 in amino acids: CASTNKESGQAKKQYF. CDR3 nucleotides: TGCGCCAGCACCAACAAAGAATCAGGACAGGCGAAAAAGCAGTACTTC. This rearrangement joins TRBV23-1 to TRBJ2-7; 7 bases are shared with TRBD1. TRBV23-1 is recorded as an ORF, its role being uncertain. The V segment lost 7 bases and the J segment 8 bases; nucleotides outside the gene matches: 20. The CDR3 has 16 residues.

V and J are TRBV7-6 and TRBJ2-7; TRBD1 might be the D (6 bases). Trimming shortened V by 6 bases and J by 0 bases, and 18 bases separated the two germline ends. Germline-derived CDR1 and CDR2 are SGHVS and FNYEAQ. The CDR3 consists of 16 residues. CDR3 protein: CASSQNYRENSYEQYF. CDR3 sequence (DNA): TGTGCCAGCAGTCAAAACTACAGGGAAAACTCCTACGAGCAGTACTTC. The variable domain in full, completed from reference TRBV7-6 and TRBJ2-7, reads GAGVSQSPRYKVTKRGQDVALRCDPISGHVSLYWYRQALGQGPEFLTYFNYEAQQDKSGLPNDRFSAERPEGSISTLTIQRTEQRDSAMYRCASSQNYRENSYEQYFGPGTRLTVT.

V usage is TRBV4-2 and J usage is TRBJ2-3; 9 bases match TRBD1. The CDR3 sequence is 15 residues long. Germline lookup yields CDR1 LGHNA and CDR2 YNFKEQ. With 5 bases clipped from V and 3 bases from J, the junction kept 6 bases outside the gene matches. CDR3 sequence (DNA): TGTGCCAGCAGCTCGGAGGGACAGGGAACAGATACGCAGTATTTT. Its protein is CASSSEGQGTDTQYF.

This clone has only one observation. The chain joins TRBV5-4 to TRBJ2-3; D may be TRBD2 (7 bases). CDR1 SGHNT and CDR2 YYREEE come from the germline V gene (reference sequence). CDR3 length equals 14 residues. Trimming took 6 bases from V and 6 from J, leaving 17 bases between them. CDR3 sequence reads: CASTSRGAGDTQYF. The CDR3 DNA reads TGTGCCAGCACCTCTCGGGGGGCAGGGGATACGCAGTATTTT.

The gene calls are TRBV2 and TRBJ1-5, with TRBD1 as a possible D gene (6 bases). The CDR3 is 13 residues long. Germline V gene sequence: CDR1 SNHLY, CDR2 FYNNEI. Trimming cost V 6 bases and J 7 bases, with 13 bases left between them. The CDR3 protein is CASRTGAHQPQHF. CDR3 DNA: TGTGCCAGCAGGACAGGAGCGCACCAGCCCCAGCATTTT.

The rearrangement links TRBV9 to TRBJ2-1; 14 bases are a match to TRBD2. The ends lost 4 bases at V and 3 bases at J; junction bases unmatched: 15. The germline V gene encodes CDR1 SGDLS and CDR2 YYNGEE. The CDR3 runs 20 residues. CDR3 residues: CASSPLGTSGSFNSYNEQFF. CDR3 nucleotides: TGTGCCAGCAGCCCCCTCGGGACTAGCGGGAGTTTTAATAGCTACAATGAGCAGTTCTTC. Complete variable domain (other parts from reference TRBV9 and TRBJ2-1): DSGVTQTPKHLITATGQRVTLRCSPRSGDLSVYWYQQSLDQGLQFLIQYYNGEERAKGNILERFSAQQFPDLHSELNLSSLELGDSALYFCASSPLGTSGSFNSYNEQFFGPGTRLTVL.